This T cell receptor beta chain was sequenced during a study of cytomegalovirus exposure and HLA in healthy donors. Whole-study context: One earlier analysis, a look at approximately 180 million T cells, found 100 million to 130 million unique TCR beta sequences. Notes on the study in general: Reports state that TCR beta sequences accurately predicted most subjects' HLA-A and HLA-B alleles.

Germline trimming cut 5 bases from V and 7 bases from J; bases unmatched to any gene: 5. Germline CDR1 and CDR2: MNHEY and SMNVEV (reference sequence). The CDR3 covers 14 residues. This clone came up once. What it binds is unknown. Both 60 Vbeta primers and 13 Jbeta primers went into the PCR. As originally analysed: In a later analysis, the count reached 82 million or so unique TCR beta chains, with 9 million to 11 million shared. Clones were sequenced by immunoSEQ multiplex PCR, and TCRdb holds only the in-frame ones, with some missing. V and J calls and clone size come straight from that table; D and trimming were deduced from the DNA. The data show about 130,000 clones, 70% to 85% seen once.

The TCR originated in a woman aged 55-69 years in good health and CMV-seropositive. Input material: PBMCs. V and J are TRBV27 and TRBJ2-2; 9 bases are a match to TRBD2. CDR3 nucleotides: TGTGCCAGCAGTCTGGGACTAGCAAACGGGGAGCTGTTTTTT. Encoded protein: CASSLGLANGELFF.